This T cell receptor beta chain came from a study of CD8 T cells in Susac syndrome. From germline, CDR1 is MGHRA and CDR2 YSYEKL. The V end was cut by 4 bases, the J end by 4 bases, with 19 bases between. The CDR3 sequence is 16 residues long. CD8+ and CD4+ T cells from blood underwent TCR beta sequencing, which was carried out in a high-throughput format. The authors negatively isolated CD8+ and CD4+ T cells and FACS-enriched TEMRA cells. An input of about 0.45 to 1 ug of RNA was subjected to reverse transcription using random hexamers. It was immunoSEQ multiplex PCR that amplified TCR beta CDR3 across 54 Vbeta and 13 Jbeta. In TCRdb, the immunoSEQ multiplex PCR reads were re-called with MiXCR into one record per CDR3 protein. The data show just over 300,000 distinct CDR3 sequences, with 92% seen just once and 0.065% held by the top ten.

The V call is TRBV4-1, the J call TRBJ1-1, with D perhaps TRBD1 (5 bases). The sample comprised CD4+ T cells from PBMCs. The source is a human donor with multiple sclerosis. The CDR3 bases are TGCGCCAGCAGCCCGGGACGGAGGCGGGGGGGCACTGAAGCTTTCTTT. Its protein product is CASSPGRRRGGTEAFF.